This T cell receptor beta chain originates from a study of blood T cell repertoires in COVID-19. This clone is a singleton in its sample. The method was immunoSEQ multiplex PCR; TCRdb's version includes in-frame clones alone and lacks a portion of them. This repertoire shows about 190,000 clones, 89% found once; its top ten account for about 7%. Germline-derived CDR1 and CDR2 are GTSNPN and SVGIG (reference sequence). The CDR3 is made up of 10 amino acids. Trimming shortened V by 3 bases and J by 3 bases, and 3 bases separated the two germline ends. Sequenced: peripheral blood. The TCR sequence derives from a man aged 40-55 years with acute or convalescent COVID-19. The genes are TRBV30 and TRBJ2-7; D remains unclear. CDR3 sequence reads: CAWSGYEQYF. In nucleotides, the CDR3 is TGTGCCTGGAGCGGCTACGAGCAGTACTTC.